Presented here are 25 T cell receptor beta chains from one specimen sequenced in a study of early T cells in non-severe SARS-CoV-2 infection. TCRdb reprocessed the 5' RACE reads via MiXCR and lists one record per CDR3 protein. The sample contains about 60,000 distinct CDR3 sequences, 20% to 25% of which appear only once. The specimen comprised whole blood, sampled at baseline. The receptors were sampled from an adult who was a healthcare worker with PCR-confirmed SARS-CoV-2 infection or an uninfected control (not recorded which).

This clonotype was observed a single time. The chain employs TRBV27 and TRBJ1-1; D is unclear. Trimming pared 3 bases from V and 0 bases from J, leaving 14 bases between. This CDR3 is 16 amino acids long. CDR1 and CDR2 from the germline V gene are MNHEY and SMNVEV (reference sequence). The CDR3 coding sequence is TGTGCCAGCAGTTTCCACGAGCGCACCATGAACACTGAAGCTTTCTTT. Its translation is CASSFHERTMNTEAFF.

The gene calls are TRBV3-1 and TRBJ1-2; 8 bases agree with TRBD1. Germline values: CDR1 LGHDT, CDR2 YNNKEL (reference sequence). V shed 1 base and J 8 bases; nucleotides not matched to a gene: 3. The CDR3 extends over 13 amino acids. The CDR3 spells CASSQGQGSGYTF. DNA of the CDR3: TGTGCCAGCAGCCAAGGACAGGGGAGCGGCTACACCTTC.

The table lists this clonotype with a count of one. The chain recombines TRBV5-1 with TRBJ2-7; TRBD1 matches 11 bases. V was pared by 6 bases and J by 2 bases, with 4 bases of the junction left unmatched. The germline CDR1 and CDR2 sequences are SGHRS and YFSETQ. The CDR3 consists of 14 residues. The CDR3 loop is CASNLGQGAYEQYF. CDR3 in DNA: TGCGCCAGCAATCTGGGACAGGGGGCCTACGAGCAGTACTTC. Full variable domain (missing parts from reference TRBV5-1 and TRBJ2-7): KAGVTQTPRYLIKTRGQQVTLSCSPISGHRSVSWYQQTPGQGLQFLFEYFSETQRNKGNFPGRFSGRQFSNSRSEMNVSTLELGDSALYLCASNLGQGAYEQYFGPGTRLTVT.

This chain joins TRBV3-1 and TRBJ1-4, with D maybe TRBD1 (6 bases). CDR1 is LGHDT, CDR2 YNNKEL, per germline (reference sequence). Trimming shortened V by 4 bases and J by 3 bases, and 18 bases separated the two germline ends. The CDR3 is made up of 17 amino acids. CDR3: CASSRGTYRAPNEKLFF. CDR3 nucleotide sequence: TGTGCCAGCAGCCGCGGTACTTACAGGGCTCCTAATGAAAAACTGTTTTTT.

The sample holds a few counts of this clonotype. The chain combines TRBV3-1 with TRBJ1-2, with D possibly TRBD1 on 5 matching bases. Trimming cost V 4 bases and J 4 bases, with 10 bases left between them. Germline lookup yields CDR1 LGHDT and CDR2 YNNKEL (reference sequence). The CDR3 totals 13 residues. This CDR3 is CASSLGVVYGYTF. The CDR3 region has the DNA TGTGCCAGCAGCCTAGGGGTCGTCTATGGCTACACCTTC.

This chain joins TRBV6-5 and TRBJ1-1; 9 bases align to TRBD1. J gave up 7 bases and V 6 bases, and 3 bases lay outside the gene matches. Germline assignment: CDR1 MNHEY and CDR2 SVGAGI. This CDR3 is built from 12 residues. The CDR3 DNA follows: TGTGCCAGCAGCCGGGGACAGGGTGAAGCTTTCTTT. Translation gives CASSRGQGEAFF.

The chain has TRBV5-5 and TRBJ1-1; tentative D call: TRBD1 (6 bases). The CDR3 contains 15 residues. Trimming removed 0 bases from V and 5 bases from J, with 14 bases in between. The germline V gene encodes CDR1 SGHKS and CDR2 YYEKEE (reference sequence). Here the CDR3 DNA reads TGTGCCAGCAGCTTGGCCGGGGGGCGCGTAACTGAAGCTTTCTTT. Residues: CASSLAGGRVTEAFF. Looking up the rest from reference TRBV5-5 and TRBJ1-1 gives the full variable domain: DAGVTQSPTHLIKTRGQQVTLRCSPISGHKSVSWYQQVLGQGPQFIFQYYEKEERGRGNFPDRFSARQFPNYSSELNVNALLLGDSALYLCASSLAGGRVTEAFFGQGTRLTVV.

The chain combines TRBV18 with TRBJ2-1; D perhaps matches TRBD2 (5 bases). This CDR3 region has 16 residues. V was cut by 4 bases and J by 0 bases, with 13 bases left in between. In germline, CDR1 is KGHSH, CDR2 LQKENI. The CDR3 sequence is CASSQSSLTSYNEQFF. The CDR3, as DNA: TGTGCCAGCTCACAGTCTAGCCTCACCTCCTACAATGAGCAGTTCTTC.

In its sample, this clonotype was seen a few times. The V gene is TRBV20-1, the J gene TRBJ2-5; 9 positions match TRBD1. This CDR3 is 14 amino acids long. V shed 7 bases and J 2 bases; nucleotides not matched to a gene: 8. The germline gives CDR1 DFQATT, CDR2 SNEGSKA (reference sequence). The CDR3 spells CSVKTGGNQETQYF. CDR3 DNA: TGCAGTGTTAAGACAGGGGGAAATCAAGAGACCCAGTACTTC.

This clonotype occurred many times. The CDR3 sequence is CASTFKNIQYF. For the CDR3, the DNA is TGTGCCAGCACCTTTAAAAACATTCAGTACTTC. The rearrangement joins TRBV27 to TRBJ2-4; D is uncertain. Germline CDR1 is MNHEY and CDR2 is SMNVEV (reference sequence). V lost 7 bases and J 4 bases, leaving 5 bases between the germline ends. The CDR3 totals 11 residues.

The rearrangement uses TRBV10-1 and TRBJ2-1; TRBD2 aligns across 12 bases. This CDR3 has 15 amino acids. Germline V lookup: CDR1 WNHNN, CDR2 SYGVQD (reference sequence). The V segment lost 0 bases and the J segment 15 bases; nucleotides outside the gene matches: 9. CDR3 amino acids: CASSESRTSGELMFF. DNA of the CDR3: TGCGCCAGCAGTGAGTCGCGGACTAGCGGGGAGCTCATGTTCTTC.

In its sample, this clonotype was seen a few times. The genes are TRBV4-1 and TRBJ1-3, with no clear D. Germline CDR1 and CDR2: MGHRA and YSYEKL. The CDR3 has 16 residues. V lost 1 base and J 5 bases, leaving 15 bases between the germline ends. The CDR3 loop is CASSQGAGSSRNTIYF. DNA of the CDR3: TGCGCCAGCAGCCAAGGGGCGGGAAGTAGCAGAAACACCATATATTTT.

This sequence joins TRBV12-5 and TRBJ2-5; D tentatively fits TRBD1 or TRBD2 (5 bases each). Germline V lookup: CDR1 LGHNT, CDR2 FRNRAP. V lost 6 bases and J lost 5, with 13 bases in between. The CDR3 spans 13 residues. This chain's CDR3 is CASGSAGAETQYF. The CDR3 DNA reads TGTGCTAGTGGCTCCGCCGGGGCGGAGACCCAGTACTTC. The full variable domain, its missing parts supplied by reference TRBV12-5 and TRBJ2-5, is DARVTQTPRHKVTEMGQEVTMRCQPILGHNTVFWYRQTMMQGLELLAYFRNRAPLDDSGMPKDRFSAEMPDATLATLKIQPSEPRDSAVYFCASGSAGAETQYFGPGTRLLVL.

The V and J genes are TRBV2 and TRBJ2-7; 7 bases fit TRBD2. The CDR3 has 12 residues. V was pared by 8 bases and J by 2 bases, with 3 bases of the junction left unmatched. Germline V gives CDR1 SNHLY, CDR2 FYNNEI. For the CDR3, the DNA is TGTGCCAGCCGGACTAGTCCCTACGAGCAGTACTTC. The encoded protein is CASRTSPYEQYF.

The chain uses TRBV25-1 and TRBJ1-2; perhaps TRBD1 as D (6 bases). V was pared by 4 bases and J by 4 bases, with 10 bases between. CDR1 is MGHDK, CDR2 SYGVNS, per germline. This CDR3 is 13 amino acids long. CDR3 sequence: CASSGAGAYGYTF. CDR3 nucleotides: TGTGCCAGCAGTGGGGCGGGGGCCTATGGCTACACCTTC.

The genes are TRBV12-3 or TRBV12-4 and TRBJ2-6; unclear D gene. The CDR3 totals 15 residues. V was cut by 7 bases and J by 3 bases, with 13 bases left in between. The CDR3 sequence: CASKALALGANVLTF. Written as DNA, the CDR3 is TGTGCCAGCAAGGCTTTGGCTCTTGGGGCCAACGTCCTGACTTTC.

The CDR3 loop reads CASSPGPPGTGELFF. The CDR3 bases are TGTGCCAGCAGCCCGGGACCCCCGGGCACCGGGGAGCTGTTTTTT. V and J are TRBV2 and TRBJ2-2; D tentatively fits TRBD1 or TRBD2 (5 bases each). Looked up from germline, CDR1 is SNHLY and CDR2 is FYNNEI. The CDR3 is 15 residues long. With 6 bases removed from V and 4 bases from J, the gap between germline ends came to 15 bases.

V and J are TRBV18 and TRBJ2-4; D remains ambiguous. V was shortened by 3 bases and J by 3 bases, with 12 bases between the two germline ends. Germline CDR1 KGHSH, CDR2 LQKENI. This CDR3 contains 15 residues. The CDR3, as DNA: TGTGCCAGCTCACCGTCTCCCGAGGTCAAAAACATTCAGTACTTC. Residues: CASSPSPEVKNIQYF.

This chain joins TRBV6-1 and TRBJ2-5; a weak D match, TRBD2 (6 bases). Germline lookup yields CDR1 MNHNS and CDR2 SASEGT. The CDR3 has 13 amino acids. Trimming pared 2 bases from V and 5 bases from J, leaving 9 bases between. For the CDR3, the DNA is TGTGCCAGCAGTGAAAGTCGGGAGGAGACCCAGTACTTC. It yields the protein CASSESREETQYF.

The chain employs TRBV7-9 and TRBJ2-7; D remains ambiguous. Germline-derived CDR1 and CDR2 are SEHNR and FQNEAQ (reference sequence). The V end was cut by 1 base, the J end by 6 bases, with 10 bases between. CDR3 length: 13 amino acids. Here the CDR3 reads CASSLEGISEQYF. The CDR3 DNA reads TGTGCCAGCAGCTTAGAGGGCATTTCCGAGCAGTACTTC.

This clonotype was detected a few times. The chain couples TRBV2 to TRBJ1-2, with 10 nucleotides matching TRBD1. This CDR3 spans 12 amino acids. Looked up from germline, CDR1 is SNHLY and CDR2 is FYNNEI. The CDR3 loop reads CVSGTGEYGYTF. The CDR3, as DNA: TGTGTTTCCGGGACAGGGGAATATGGCTACACCTTC.

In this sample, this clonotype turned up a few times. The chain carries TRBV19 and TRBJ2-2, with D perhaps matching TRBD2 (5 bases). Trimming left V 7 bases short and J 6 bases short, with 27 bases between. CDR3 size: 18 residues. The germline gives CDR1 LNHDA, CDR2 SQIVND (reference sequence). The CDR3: CASKSFTRIRPGAGELFF. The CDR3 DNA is TGTGCCAGTAAGAGTTTCACGCGAATTAGACCCGGGGCCGGGGAGCTGTTTTTT.

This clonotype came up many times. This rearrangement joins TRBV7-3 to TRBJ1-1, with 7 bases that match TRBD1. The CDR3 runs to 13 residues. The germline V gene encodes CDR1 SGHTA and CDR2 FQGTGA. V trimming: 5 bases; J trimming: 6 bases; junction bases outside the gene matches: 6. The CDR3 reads CASSKNTGAEAFF. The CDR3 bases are TGTGCCAGCAGCAAGAATACAGGGGCTGAAGCTTTCTTT.

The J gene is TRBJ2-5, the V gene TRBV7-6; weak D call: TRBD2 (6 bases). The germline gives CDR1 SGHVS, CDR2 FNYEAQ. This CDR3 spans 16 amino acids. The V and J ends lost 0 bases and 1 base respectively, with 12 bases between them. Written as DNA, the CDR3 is TGTGCCAGCAGCTTAGCGGCGCATAGCGGCCAAGAGACCCAGTACTTC. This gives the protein CASSLAAHSGQETQYF.

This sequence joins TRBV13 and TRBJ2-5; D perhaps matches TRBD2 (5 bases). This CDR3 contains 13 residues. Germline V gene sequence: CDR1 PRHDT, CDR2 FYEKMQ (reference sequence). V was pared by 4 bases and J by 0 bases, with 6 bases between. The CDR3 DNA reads TGTGCCAGCAGCTGGCGGGACCAAGAGACCCAGTACTTC. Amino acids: CASSWRDQETQYF.